This T cell receptor beta chain was identified during a study of blood T cells in healthy people across ages. Study results and caveats: A conclusive naive versus antigen-experienced comparison was prevented by the unsorted PBMCs.

Turning to this clonotype: Antigen unknown.

Through a sample-barcoded 5' primer and a J-beta primer mix, a second PCR was run for 7 to 11 cycles. Each cDNA molecule was tagged by a template-switch adaptor that had 12 random nucleotides. TCRdb reprocessed the 5' RACE reads via MiXCR and lists one record per CDR3 protein. The table records some 1.8 million distinct CDR3 sequences, roughly two fifths of them present only once. Germline V gives CDR1 SQVTM, CDR2 ANQGSEA. Trimming pared 1 base from V and 1 base from J, leaving 13 bases between. CDR3 size: 15 residues. Sequenced material: blood. This clonotype was obtained from a human donor in good health. V gene TRBV29-1 combines with J gene TRBJ1-2, with D perhaps TRBD1 (6 bases). The CDR3 DNA sequence: TGCAGCGTTGAAGGTCCGACAGGCCTTAACTATGGCTACACCTTC. Protein: CSVEGPTGLNYGYTF. Full variable domain (rest looked up from reference TRBV29-1 and TRBJ1-2): SAVISQKPSRDICQRGTSLTIQCQVDSQVTMMFWYRQQPGQSLTLIATANQGSEATYESGFVIDKFPISRPNLTFSTLTVSNMSPEDSSIYLCSVEGPTGLNYGYTFGSGTRLTVV.